The 23 T cell receptor beta chains below were found in one sample sequenced in a study of blood T cell repertoires in COVID-19. The assay was immunoSEQ multiplex PCR, and TCRdb's table has in-frame clones only and misses some. The profile shows more than 350,000 clones, 85% to 90% of them singletons. The sequenced sample was PBMCs or T cells enriched from blood (not recorded which). These TCRs come from a man younger than 35 who had recovered from COVID-19.

This clone appeared a single time. The gene calls are TRBV27 and TRBJ2-7; the match to TRBD1 covers 10 bases. Germline-derived CDR1 and CDR2 are MNHEY and SMNVEV (reference sequence). CDR3 length: 15 residues. The V and J ends lost 4 bases and 5 bases, in that order; junction bases with no gene match: 8. The CDR3 coding sequence is TGTGCCAGCAGTTCGACAGGGGGCGCTCCCCACGAGCAGTACTTC. Translated, it gives CASSSTGGAPHEQYF.

This clone occurred once. The rearrangement links TRBV19 to TRBJ1-3; tentative D call: TRBD1 (5 bases). Germline V gene data show CDR1 as LNHDA and CDR2 as SQIVND (reference sequence). Between the trimmed V and J ends, which lost 0 bases and 0 bases, there was a span of 15 bases. This CDR3 is built from 18 residues. CDR3 in amino acids: CASSIDWGRSFSGNTIYF. CDR3 sequence (DNA): TGTGCCAGTAGTATAGACTGGGGCCGGAGCTTCTCTGGAAACACCATATATTTT. The variable domain in full, completed from reference TRBV19 and TRBJ1-3, reads DGGITQSPKYLFRKEGQNVTLSCEQNLNHDAMYWYRQDPGQGLRLIYYSQIVNDFQKGDIAEGYSVSREKKESFPLTVTSAQKNPTAFYLCASSIDWGRSFSGNTIYFGEGSWLTVV.

The chain couples TRBV10-1 to TRBJ1-5, with D perhaps matching TRBD1 (5 bases). The CDR3 loop spans 12 amino acids. The V end lost 8 bases, the J end lost 1 base, and 6 bases lay between the germline ends. Per the germline V gene, CDR1 is WNHNN and CDR2 is SYGVQD (reference sequence). CDR3 DNA: TGCGCCAGCCACAGGAGCAATCAGCCCCAGCATTTT. The encoded protein is CASHRSNQPQHF.

This clone was seen only once. J is TRBJ1-5 and V is TRBV7-9, with 8 bases fitting TRBD1. The CDR3 has 15 residues. Germline V gene sequence: CDR1 SEHNR, CDR2 FQNEAQ (reference sequence). V lost 4 bases, J lost 1 base, and 3 bases stayed unmatched. CDR3 coding DNA: TGTGCCAGCAGCTCGGACAGGGAGAGCAATCAGCCCCAGCATTTT. This gives the protein CASSSDRESNQPQHF. The full variable domain, completed using reference TRBV7-9 and TRBJ1-5, is DTGVSQNPRHKITKRGQNVTFRCDPISEHNRLYWYRQTLGQGPEFLTYFQNEAQLEKSRLLSDRFSAERPKGSFSTLEIQRTEQGDSAMYLCASSSDRESNQPQHFGDGTRLSIL.

The chain joins TRBV7-9 to TRBJ1-4; D ambiguous. In germline, CDR1 is SEHNR, CDR2 FQNEAQ (reference sequence). V lost 4 bases to trimming and J lost 2 bases, with 11 bases between them. CDR3 size: 15 residues. As DNA, the CDR3 is TGTGCCAGCAGCTCCCCGAAAACTACTAATGAAAAACTGTTTTTT. Translating gives CASSSPKTTNEKLFF.

V usage is TRBV5-4 and J usage is TRBJ2-3; 12 nucleotides align to TRBD2. The CDR3 contains 18 residues. V shed 1 base and J 3 bases; nucleotides not matched to a gene: 9. The germline V gene encodes CDR1 SGHNT and CDR2 YYREEE (reference sequence). The CDR3 DNA is TGTGCCAGCAGCTTGAGACTAGCGGGAGTGGGTGCTACAGATACGCAGTATTTT. It translates to CASSLRLAGVGATDTQYF.

The chain employs TRBV5-1 and TRBJ2-2; 8 nucleotides agree with TRBD1. V shed 0 bases, J shed 1 base, and the junction held 5 bases outside the gene matches. Germline V gene sequence: CDR1 SGHRS, CDR2 YFSETQ. The CDR3 length is 17 residues. CDR3 in DNA: TGCGCCAGCAGCTTGGGTGACAGGGGAGTGAACACCGGGGAGCTGTTTTTT. This translates into CASSLGDRGVNTGELFF.

The chain links TRBV27 to TRBJ2-7; TRBD2 agrees at 7 bases. V shed 3 bases, J shed 2 bases, and the junction held 7 bases outside the gene matches. This CDR3 has 15 residues. From germline, CDR1 is MNHEY and CDR2 SMNVEV (reference sequence). CDR3: CASSFRGDYPYEQYF. The DNA of the CDR3 is TGTGCCAGCAGTTTCAGAGGGGACTACCCCTACGAGCAGTACTTC.

This clone was picked up one time. J is TRBJ1-5 and V is TRBV28, with TRBD1 matching over 7 bases. Germline V lookup: CDR1 MDHEN, CDR2 SYDVKM. The length of the CDR3 is 14 residues. The trim removed 2 bases at V and 6 bases at J, leaving 4 bases unmatched. The CDR3 nucleotides read TGTGCCAGCAGTTTAACAGGGGTCGGTCAGCCCCAGCATTTT. This encodes CASSLTGVGQPQHF.

V is TRBV19 and J is TRBJ1-5; tentative D call: TRBD1 (5 bases). Germline values: CDR1 LNHDA, CDR2 SQIVND (reference sequence). Trimming cost V 1 base and J 5 bases, with 9 bases left between them. The CDR3 runs to 14 residues. The CDR3 coding sequence is TGTGCCAGTAGTATAGCGCAGGGCCATCAGCCCCAGCATTTT. This gives the protein CASSIAQGHQPQHF.

The gene calls are TRBV3-1 (or the pseudogene TRBV3-2) and TRBJ1-2, with 9 positions matching TRBD1. V lost 8 bases to trimming and J lost 7 bases; unmatched junction nucleotides: 14. The CDR3 runs 15 residues. Germline CDR1 and CDR2: LGHDT and YNNKEL (reference sequence). The CDR3 is CASAEQPGTGSGYTF. In DNA form, the CDR3 reads TGTGCCAGCGCAGAACAGCCCGGGACAGGGAGTGGCTACACCTTC.

This chain links TRBV2 with TRBJ1-5; 10 bases agree with TRBD1. With V trimmed by 5 bases and J by 9 bases, 13 bases remained unmatched. CDR3 length equals 16 residues. Germline loops: CDR1 SNHLY, CDR2 FYNNEI. CDR3 protein: CASSRQGARGIRPQHF. The CDR3 bases are TGTGCCAGCAGTAGACAGGGGGCGCGGGGTATCCGGCCCCAGCATTTT. The full variable domain, with the rest looked up from reference TRBV2 and TRBJ1-5, is EPEVTQTPSHQVTQMGQEVILRCVPISNHLYFYWYRQILGQKVEFLVSFYNNEISEKSEIFDDQFSVERPDGSNFTLKIRSTKLEDSAMYFCASSRQGARGIRPQHFGDGTRLSIL.

This rearrangement joins TRBV11-3 to TRBJ2-7; 12 bases match TRBD2. The germline V gene encodes CDR1 SGHNT and CDR2 YENEEA. After removal of 2 bases from V and 1 base from J, the junction contained 6 bases not matched to a gene. CDR3 length: 17 residues. The DNA of the CDR3 is TGTGCCAGCAGCTTACGACTAGCGGGAGTGAAATCCTACGAGCAGTACTTC. It codes for CASSLRLAGVKSYEQYF.

The chain is built from TRBV20-1 and TRBJ1-2, with D perhaps matching TRBD1 (5 bases). This CDR3 is built from 14 residues. Germline CDR1 DFQATT, CDR2 SNEGSKA (reference sequence). V was pared by 3 bases and J by 4 bases, with 15 bases between. The CDR3 reads CSASVGGSVYGYTF. The CDR3 bases are TGCAGTGCTAGTGTGGGGGGGTCTGTCTATGGCTACACCTTC.

This chain joins TRBV27 and TRBJ1-4, with D unclear. The CDR3 has 15 residues. Per germline, CDR1 MNHEY and CDR2 SMNVEV (reference sequence). V was cut by 0 bases and J by 0 bases, with 5 bases left in between. CDR3 bases: TGTGCCAGCAGTTTATCGAGCTCAACTAATGAAAAACTGTTTTTT. Translated: CASSLSSSTNEKLFF.

The genes are TRBV28 and TRBJ2-2; D remains ambiguous. Trimming pared 4 bases from V and 1 base from J, leaving 7 bases between. Germline V gene lookup returns CDR1 MDHEN and CDR2 SYDVKM. The CDR3 totals 14 residues. The CDR3 region has the DNA TGTGCCAGCAGTTATCCTATGAACACCGGGGAGCTGTTTTTT. It encodes CASSYPMNTGELFF.

This chain connects TRBV7-9 to TRBJ1-6, with 10 bases aligning to TRBD1. V dropped 11 bases and J dropped 4; count of bases not matched to a gene: 2. The CDR3 totals 13 residues. CDR1 and CDR2 (germline): SEHNR, FQNEAQ (reference sequence). The CDR3 nucleotides read TGTGCCGGGGGACAGGGGTATAATTCACCCCTCCACTTT. It encodes CAGGQGYNSPLHF.

This clone has more than one count but fewer than ten. The rearrangement links TRBV19 to TRBJ2-1; 7 positions agree with TRBD2. The CDR3 loop spans 17 amino acids. Germline loops: CDR1 LNHDA, CDR2 SQIVND (reference sequence). Trimming removed 5 bases from V and 0 bases from J; junction bases left unmatched: 10. CDR3 sequence (DNA): TGTGCCAGTAGTTTGAGGCCTAGCGGTCGCTCCTACAATGAGCAGTTCTTC. This codes for CASSLRPSGRSYNEQFF. The full variable domain, its missing parts supplied by reference TRBV19 and TRBJ2-1, is DGGITQSPKYLFRKEGQNVTLSCEQNLNHDAMYWYRQDPGQGLRLIYYSQIVNDFQKGDIAEGYSVSREKKESFPLTVTSAQKNPTAFYLCASSLRPSGRSYNEQFFGPGTRLTVL.

The chain combines TRBV5-6 with TRBJ1-1, with a possible D match to TRBD1 (6 bases). The CDR3 spans 13 residues. The germline CDR1 and CDR2 sequences are SGHDT and YYEEEE. Trimming pared 3 bases from V and 10 bases from J, leaving 16 bases between. The CDR3 DNA reads TGTGCCAGCAGCTCATCGGGACACCTAGGAGCTTTCTTT. This codes for CASSSSGHLGAFF. The complete variable domain, with remaining parts taken from reference TRBV5-6 and TRBJ1-1, reads DAGVTQSPTHLIKTRGQQVTLRCSPKSGHDTVSWYQQALGQGPQFIFQYYEEEERQRGNFPDRFSGHQFPNYSSELNVNALLLGDSALYLCASSSSGHLGAFFGQGTRLTVV.

The count of this clone is one. V and J are TRBV18 and TRBJ2-5, with 9 bases identical to TRBD1. V gave up 3 bases and J gave up 3 bases; unmatched junction bases: 5. Germline V gene sequence: CDR1 KGHSH, CDR2 LQKENI. The CDR3 sequence is 15 residues long. The CDR3 loop reads CASSPRQGGEETQYF. The CDR3, as DNA: TGTGCCAGCTCACCTCGACAGGGGGGTGAAGAGACCCAGTACTTC.

This chain joins TRBV30 and TRBJ1-1; a possible D gene is TRBD1 (5 bases). CDR3 length equals 13 residues. Germline V CDR1 and CDR2: GTSNPN, SVGIG (reference sequence). The V and J ends lost 2 bases and 1 base respectively, with 8 bases between them. For the CDR3, the DNA is TGTGCCTGGAGTTTGGGGCCGAACACTGAAGCTTTCTTT. Its protein product is CAWSLGPNTEAFF.

This chain connects TRBV7-2 to TRBJ1-1, with 8 positions matching TRBD1. Germline V gene data show CDR1 as SGHTA and CDR2 as FQGNSA. The CDR3 totals 15 residues. Unmatched junction bases numbered 9, after V lost 5 bases and J lost 4 bases. CDR3 bases: TGTGCCAGCAGCACGTTGGGACAGGAGGGCACTGAAGCTTTCTTT. Encoded protein: CASSTLGQEGTEAFF.

The V and J genes are TRBV11-3 and TRBJ2-3; no clear D. The ends were cut back, 4 bases at V and 1 base at J, with 6 bases in the middle. This CDR3 is 13 amino acids long. Germline CDR1 reads SGHNT; CDR2 reads YENEEA. CDR3 loop: CASSSRGTDTQYF. CDR3 DNA: TGTGCCAGCAGCTCCCGGGGCACAGATACGCAGTATTTT. Looking up the rest from reference TRBV11-3 and TRBJ2-3 gives the full variable domain: EAGVVQSPRYKIIEKKQPVAFWCNPISGHNTLYWYLQNLGQGPELLIRYENEEAVDDSQLPKDRFSAERLKGVDSTLKIQPAELGDSAVYLCASSSRGTDTQYFGPGTRLTVL.